This T cell receptor (beta chain) appears in the sequencing data of a study of CD8 T cells in ankylosing spondylitis. Scientists made TCR beta libraries using quantitative 5'-RACE with molecular barcodes. Each CDR3 protein gets one entry after TCRdb re-called the 5' RACE reads with MiXCR. The data hold about 440,000 distinct CDR3 sequences, with 17% observed a single time. Whole-study findings and limits: Previously reported in reactive arthritis synovial fluid and blood were some of the motif variants. Disease-associated clones were reportedly significantly overrepresented in matched ankylosing spondylitis synovial fluid. Roughly eight highly homologous variants formed a TCR beta motif that appeared characteristic of ankylosing spondylitis blood.

The CDR3 has 15 residues. As for this clonotype: The antigen is not known. A much larger clonotype is one base distant, so this may be a read error.

The V gene is TRBV12-3 or TRBV12-4, the J gene TRBJ1-6; the D gene is possibly TRBD1 (5 bases). The sample taken for sequencing was blood, either unsorted or a sorted T cell fraction (not recorded which). This clonotype was sampled from a male donor with ankylosing spondylitis. CDR3 amino acids: CASSLGGTGNSPLRF. As DNA, the CDR3 is TGTGCCAGCAGTTTGGGGGGGACGGGTAATTCACCCCTCCGCTTT.